The clone carrying this T cell receptor (beta chain) was seen only a few times. This entry belongs to a study of blood T cell repertoires in COVID-19. CDR3 size: 16 residues. With V trimmed by 1 base and J by 4 bases, 6 bases remained unmatched. Germline V lookup: CDR1 SGDLS, CDR2 YYNGEE. Method: immunoSEQ multiplex PCR; TCRdb's copy keeps in-frame clones and lacks some. The table lists tens of thousands of clones, about 85% of them singletons. This receptor was obtained from a man aged 60-69 years with active or convalescent COVID-19. The source material was peripheral blood. The genes are TRBV9 and TRBJ2-2, with 8 positions matching TRBD1. The CDR3 coding sequence is TGTGCCAGCAGCGTAAGTCGAACAGGGGGCACCGGGGAGCTGTTTTTT. Translating it yields CASSVSRTGGTGELFF.